The rows below give T cell receptor beta chains drawn from one sample of a study of cytomegalovirus exposure and HLA in healthy donors. Profiling relied on immunoSEQ multiplex PCR, and the TCRdb table lists in-frame clones only, not all of them. This table holds roughly 180,000 clones, about 75% found once. Sequenced: PBMCs. All receptors derive from a man aged 50 to 59 in good health and CMV-seropositive. CDR3s include the opening cysteine and the closing phenylalanine or tryptophan. Each record gives: V gene, J gene, D gene, clone size, CDR3 DNA, CDR3 protein. The D gene is left open where the match is weak. Only some rows state a clone size, as once, few, many or a class for expanded clones.

>TRBV5-1|TRBJ2-7|NA|NA
TGCGCCAGCAGCTTCTCAGACGAGCAGTACTTC
CASSFSDEQYF
>TRBV7-7|TRBJ1-2|NA|NA
TGTGCCAGCAGCTTCCCTCAAGGGGGGGAAGACGATGGCTACACCTTC
CASSFPQGGEDDGYTF
>TRBV5-1|TRBJ1-4|TRBD1|NA
TGCGCCAGCAGCTTGACAGGGGGCAATGAAAAACTGTTTTTT
CASSLTGGNEKLFF
>TRBV4-1|TRBJ2-1|TRBD2|NA
TGCGCCAGCAGCCAAGACTCCCCCCTAGCGGGGTCCTACAATGAGCAGTTCTTC
CASSQDSPLAGSYNEQFF
>TRBV2|TRBJ2-2|TRBD1|NA
TGTGCCAGCAGTGTTACGGGACAGGGGGGCGGGGAGCTGTTTTTT
CASSVTGQGGGELFF
>TRBV6-5|TRBJ1-5|NA|NA
TGTGCCAGCAGTCCGGACTCTAGCAATCAGCCCCAGCATTTT
CASSPDSSNQPQHF
>TRBV5-4|TRBJ2-3|NA|NA
TGTGCCAGCAGCTCGACTAGCACAGATACGCAGTATTTT
CASSSTSTDTQYF
>TRBV13|TRBJ2-1|TRBD2|NA
TGTGCCAGCAGCTCGGTTCCTTCCGCGGGGGTGTACAATGAGCAGTTCTTC
CASSSVPSAGVYNEQFF
>TRBV4-1|TRBJ1-1|NA|NA
TGCGCCAGCAGCCAAGACGCACGGACAGAGAACACTGAAGCTTTCTTT
CASSQDARTENTEAFF
>TRBV5-6|TRBJ2-4|TRBD1|NA
TGTGCCAGCAGCTGGGGGACAGGGGAAAACATTCAGTACTTC
CASSWGTGENIQYF
>TRBV6-6|TRBJ1-4|NA|NA
TGTGCCAGCAGCCACTTTGAAAAACTGTTTTTT
CASSHFEKLFF
>TRBV5-1|TRBJ1-2|NA|NA
TGCGCCAGCAGCTTGGAGCACAGGAACTATGGCTACACCTTC
CASSLEHRNYGYTF
>TRBV4-1|TRBJ2-2|TRBD2|NA
TGCGCCAGCAGCCAAGGAGCGGGGGTAGGGACCGGGGAGCTGTTTTTT
CASSQGAGVGTGELFF
>TRBV2|TRBJ1-4|NA|few
TGTGCCAGCAGTGCGGGGGTTTCGGGAAAACTGTTTTTT
CASSAGVSGKLFF
>TRBV4-3|TRBJ2-5|TRBD1|NA
TGCGCCAGCAGCCAAGGACAGGGGGCTGGAGAGACCCAGTACTTC
CASSQGQGAGETQYF
>TRBV7-9|TRBJ2-3|TRBD1|NA
TGTGCCAGCAGCTCGGACAGGGGGGATACGCAGTATTTT
CASSSDRGDTQYF
>TRBV6-1|TRBJ2-1|NA|NA
TGTGCCAGCAGGGGAGCGGGTTCCGCCTACAATGAGCAGTTCTTC
CASRGAGSAYNEQFF
>TRBV28|TRBJ1-1|TRBD1|NA
TGTGCCAGCAGACTGACAGGGGGCACTGAAGCTTTCTTT
CASRLTGGTEAFF
>TRBV6-6|TRBJ2-2|TRBD2|NA
TGTGCCAGCAGTTTCATTAGCGGGGCGAGCACCGGGGAGCTGTTTTTT
CASSFISGASTGELFF
>TRBV5-4|TRBJ1-1|TRBD1|NA
TGTGCCAGCAGCCCGGGGGACAGCACTGAAGCTTTCTTT
CASSPGDSTEAFF
>TRBV27|TRBJ1-6|NA|NA
TGTGCCAGCAGTTTTTATGCCCCCCCCGGGGGTAATTATACGAATTCACCCCTCCACTTT
CASSFYAPPGGNYTNSPLHF
>TRBV28|TRBJ2-6|NA|NA
TGTGCCAGCAGTTCTAGGGGCGCTGGGGCCAACGTCCTGACTTTC
CASSSRGAGANVLTF
>TRBV19|TRBJ1-5|NA|NA
TGTGCCAGTAGTATTGTCGCGGGGCTCAATCAGCCCCAGCATTTT
CASSIVAGLNQPQHF
>TRBV19|TRBJ1-5|TRBD1|NA
TGTGCCAGTAGTACAATTACAGGGGATCAGCCCCAGCATTTT
CASSTITGDQPQHF
>TRBV5-6|TRBJ1-1|NA|NA
TGTGCCAGCAGCTTGGGGGCGGGAGACACTGAAGCTTTCTTT
CASSLGAGDTEAFF
>TRBV7-2|TRBJ2-1|TRBD1|NA
TGTGCCAGCAGCTTAGGTCGGTGGACAGGGATCAATGAGCAGTTCTTC
CASSLGRWTGINEQFF